This T cell receptor beta chain was obtained from a study of CD8+ T cells in alopecia areata. Study-wide context: The tofacitinib course ran for 6 to 18 months and was followed by 6 months off drug.

The study's findings and limits: Having just one nonresponder leaves the connection between baseline CD8+ expansion and response unresolved. Sequences from scalp samples also cover resident alphabeta T cells of normal skin.

The treatment is: oral pan-JAK inhibitor, 5-10 mg twice daily. After isolation, RNA underwent reverse transcription to generate cDNA as the sequencing template. Clones were sequenced by immunoSEQ multiplex PCR, and TCRdb holds only the in-frame ones, with some missing. Of 150,000 or so clones in the sample, about 71% are singletons; the top ten hold 0.9% to 1%. As for this clone: No antigen is known for it.

Looked up from germline, CDR1 is SGHTA and CDR2 is FQGTGA. J gave up 2 bases and V 2 bases, and 4 bases lay outside the gene matches. The CDR3 is 16 amino acids. The chain combines TRBV7-3 with TRBJ2-2, with TRBD1 matching 8 bases. Specimen: CD4+ T cells sorted from blood, collected at week 4, from a patient treated with tofacitinib. The source is a human donor with alopecia areata. This CDR3 is CASSLFQGANTGELFF. For the CDR3, the DNA is TGTGCCAGCAGCTTATTTCAGGGGGCAAACACCGGGGAGCTGTTTTTT.